The 9 T cell receptor beta chains in this list originate from one sample, sequenced in a study of CD8+CD57+ T cells in acquired aplastic anemia. Researchers used genomic DNA as the template to profile TCR beta VDJ and CDR3. TCRdb re-called the reads through MiXCR, storing one row per CDR3 protein. Here the sample spans 400,000 to 600,000 distinct CDR3 sequences, around 30% being singletons. CD8+CD57+ cell expansion had been shown by flow cytometry in patients chosen for sequencing. Source material: sorted CD4+, CD8+, or CD8+CD57+ T cells (not recorded which) from PBMCs. All receptors derive from a human donor with aplastic anemia.

The rearrangement links TRBV11-2 to TRBJ2-2; 15 bases align to TRBD2. Germline values: CDR1 SGHAT, CDR2 FQNNGV. V gave up 6 bases and J gave up 0 bases; unmatched junction bases: 2. The CDR3 totals 17 residues. CDR3 residues: CASRRTSGGANTGELFF. DNA for the CDR3: TGTGCCAGCAGGCGGACTAGCGGGGGGGCGAACACCGGGGAGCTGTTTTTT.

The J gene is TRBJ2-5, the V gene TRBV3-1, with a tentative D call TRBD1 (6 bases). Per germline, CDR1 LGHDT and CDR2 YNNKEL (reference sequence). Trimming removed 2 bases at V and 4 bases at J, with 11 bases between. CDR3 length: 14 amino acids. The CDR3 sequence: CASSQKQGRETQYF. Here the CDR3 DNA reads TGTGCCAGCAGCCAAAAACAGGGCAGAGAGACCCAGTACTTC.

This clonotype was seen more than once but under ten times. The CDR3 loop is CSSSTGTGGVEQFF. CDR3 DNA: TGCAGCTCATCCACGGGGACAGGGGGCGTTGAGCAGTTCTTC. The gene calls are TRBV29-1 and TRBJ2-1; 12 nucleotides line up with TRBD1. CDR1 and CDR2 (germline): SQVTM, ANQGSEA. The CDR3 has 14 residues. Trimming took 8 bases from V and 9 from J; bases not matched to a gene: 11.

This clonotype was detected only a few times. The chain recombines TRBV7-3 with TRBJ2-5; 7 bases line up with TRBD2. Germline CDR1 SGHTA, CDR2 FQGTGA. The CDR3 is 17 amino acids. Germline trimming cut 5 bases from V and 5 bases from J; bases unmatched to any gene: 17. The CDR3 DNA sequence: TGTGCCAGCAGCCGAGGCGCAGGCCGCGGGAGTTCTGAGACCCAGTACTTC. Translation gives CASSRGAGRGSSETQYF.

This clonotype appeared many times. The CDR3 protein is CASSQDVPVNYGYTF. CDR3 bases: TGCGCCAGCAGCCAAGATGTACCAGTTAACTATGGCTACACCTTC. This chain links TRBV4-3 with TRBJ1-2; D is undetermined. CDR1 and CDR2 from the germline V gene are LGHNA and YSLEER. The CDR3 is 15 residues long. Trimming pared 0 bases from V and 1 base from J, leaving 9 bases between.

Many counts were recorded for this clonotype. This sequence joins TRBV19 and TRBJ1-6, with D possibly being TRBD1 (5 bases). CDR1 and CDR2 (germline): LNHDA, SQIVND (reference sequence). The V end lost 3 bases, the J end lost 8 bases, and 17 bases lay between the germline ends. The CDR3 sequence is 16 residues long. CDR3 sequence reads: CASSIRAGRMDSPLHF. DNA of the CDR3: TGTGCCAGTAGTATTAGGGCAGGGAGAATGGATTCACCCCTCCACTTT.

This clonotype was counted many times. V gene TRBV5-1 combines with J gene TRBJ2-7; 8 bases align to TRBD1. This CDR3 spans 13 amino acids. The trim removed 6 bases at V and 5 bases at J, leaving 7 bases unmatched. CDR1 SGHRS and CDR2 YFSETQ come from the germline V gene. CDR3 nucleotides: TGCGCCAGCAACCGGGACAGGTCCCACGAGCAGTACTTC. It is translated as CASNRDRSHEQYF.

This clonotype was seen at least ten times. The V call is TRBV7-9, the J call TRBJ2-7; tentative D call: TRBD2 (6 bases). Germline V gene data show CDR1 as SEHNR and CDR2 as FQNEAQ (reference sequence). With 2 bases removed from V and 0 bases from J, the gap between germline ends came to 8 bases. The CDR3 runs to 14 residues. The CDR3 here is CASSLIGSSYEQYF. CDR3 bases: TGTGCCAGCAGCTTAATCGGGAGCTCCTACGAGCAGTACTTC.

There are a few counts of this clonotype. The chain has TRBV10-3 and TRBJ1-5; D is perhaps TRBD1 (5 bases). CDR1 and CDR2 (germline): ENHRY, SYGVKD. The V end lost 10 bases, the J end lost 6 bases, and 13 bases lay between the germline ends. This CDR3 has 12 amino acids. Written as DNA, the CDR3 is TGTGCCAGCAGGGCAGAAGGTCAGCCCCAGCATTTT. Encoded protein: CASRAEGQPQHF.